This entry features one T cell receptor beta chain sequence. The antigen is unknown. V was trimmed by 6 bases and J by 8 bases, leaving 7 bases between them. There are 11 residues in the CDR3. The data stem from a study of T cell repertoires in cytomegalovirus infection. TCRdb reprocessed the reads via MiXCR and lists one record per CDR3 protein. The sample holds 550,000 to 700,000 distinct CDR3 sequences; under 45% are singletons and the top ten take 48%. The V gene is TRBV12-3 or TRBV12-4, the J gene TRBJ1-4, with D uncertain. The clonotype comes from a human donor in good health (CMV status not recorded). Some clones in this sample may be carry-over from other donors' samples. Sequenced here: cultured PBMCs, sampled from culture after CMV antigen stimulation. In DNA, the CDR3 is TGTGCCAGCAGGGAACTGGAAAAACTGTTTTTT. It codes for CASRELEKLFF.